These 14 T cell receptor beta chains came from one sample sequenced in a study of blood T cell repertoires in COVID-19. This table comes from immunoSEQ multiplex PCR, and its TCRdb copy is limited to in-frame clones, with some not included. The sample shows about 98,000 clones, around 90% of them seen only once. Sequencing used peripheral blood. The source of these receptors is a woman aged 45-59 years with COVID-19, enrolled during active disease.

The chain recombines TRBV4-1 with TRBJ1-5; 7 bases map to TRBD1. V was pared by 1 base and J by 2 bases, with 8 bases of the junction left unmatched. Germline V gene sequence: CDR1 MGHRA, CDR2 YSYEKL. The CDR3 has 17 residues. The CDR3 DNA reads TGCGCCAGCAGCCAAGCGGGAGGGGGCGACGGCAATCAGCCCCAGCATTTT. It translates to CASSQAGGGDGNQPQHF.

The V call is TRBV7-9, the J call TRBJ2-5; 7 bases are shared with TRBD2. Losses at the gene ends were 3 bases for V and 2 bases for J; bases not matched to a gene: 3. The CDR3 has 14 residues. Germline-derived CDR1 and CDR2 are SEHNR and FQNEAQ (reference sequence). The CDR3 region is CASSFSGGQETQYF. The CDR3 DNA reads TGTGCCAGCAGCTTTTCCGGGGGGCAAGAGACCCAGTACTTC.

The chain is built from TRBV5-1 and TRBJ2-3, with D possibly being TRBD1 (5 bases). Germline values: CDR1 SGHRS, CDR2 YFSETQ. V was pared by 0 bases and J by 8 bases, with 7 bases between. The CDR3 runs 12 residues. CDR3 sequence (DNA): TGCGCCAGCAGCTTGGGTCAGGGTACGCAGTATTTT. Its translation is CASSLGQGTQYF.

V usage is TRBV5-1 and J usage is TRBJ1-3, with 7 bases lining up with TRBD1. This CDR3 contains 15 residues. Germline V gives CDR1 SGHRS, CDR2 YFSETQ. V lost 4 bases to trimming and J lost 8 bases; unmatched junction nucleotides: 12. The CDR3 nucleotides are TGCGCCAGCAGCCGACAGGGAAACGAGGGGGACACCATATATTTT. It specifies CASSRQGNEGDTIYF.

This chain joins TRBV30 and TRBJ1-2; D might be TRBD1 (6 bases). Trimming left V 3 bases short and J 0 bases short, with 14 bases between. The CDR3 runs to 15 residues. The germline V gene has CDR1 GTSNPN and CDR2 SVGIG (reference sequence). CDR3 bases: TGTGCCTGGAGCGAAACAGGGCTAGCTAACTATGGCTACACCTTC. Its translation is CAWSETGLANYGYTF.

The rearrangement uses TRBV19 and TRBJ2-1; the D gene is possibly TRBD1 (5 bases). This CDR3 is 15 amino acids long. The germline V gene encodes CDR1 LNHDA and CDR2 SQIVND (reference sequence). Trimming stripped 6 bases from V and 0 bases from J, with 12 bases between. CDR3 nucleotides: TGTGCCAGTAGGCAGACAGTCAGCTCCTACAATGAGCAGTTCTTC. Translation gives CASRQTVSSYNEQFF.

The chain links TRBV19 to TRBJ2-2; D is undetermined. Germline V gives CDR1 LNHDA, CDR2 SQIVND (reference sequence). The CDR3 is 12 amino acids. The V end was cut by 3 bases, the J end by 7 bases, with 6 bases between. This chain's CDR3 is CASSIRGGELFF. The CDR3 bases are TGTGCCAGTAGTATTAGAGGCGGGGAGCTGTTTTTT.

The gene calls are TRBV7-8 and TRBJ1-4; 8 bases agree with TRBD1. V lost 5 bases, J lost 7 bases, and 6 bases stayed unmatched. The V gene's germline CDR1 is SGHVS and CDR2 FQNEAQ. The CDR3 length is 14 residues. CDR3 nucleotides: TGTGCCAGCAGCCAATGGACAGGGAGTGAAAAACTGTTTTTT. Translating gives CASSQWTGSEKLFF.

This clone was seen just once. The V and J genes are TRBV7-2 and TRBJ2-1; 12 bases fit TRBD2. The length of the CDR3 is 17 residues. The V gene's germline CDR1 is SGHTA and CDR2 FQGNSA. The trim removed 1 base at V and 6 bases at J, leaving 7 bases unmatched. The CDR3 here is CASSLVASGGVGNEQFF. As DNA, the CDR3 is TGTGCCAGCAGCTTAGTGGCTAGCGGGGGGGTCGGCAATGAGCAGTTCTTC. Using reference TRBV7-2 and TRBJ2-1 for the parts outside the CDR3, the full variable domain is GAGVSQSPSNKVTEKGKDVELRCDPISGHTALYWYRQSLGQGLEFLIYFQGNSAPDKSGLPSDRFSAERTGGSVSTLTIQRTQQEDSAVYLCASSLVASGGVGNEQFFGPGTRLTVL.

The chain is built from TRBV15 and TRBJ2-7; TRBD2 matches at 11 bases. Germline values: CDR1 LNHNV, CDR2 YYDKDF (reference sequence). V shed 2 bases and J 1 base; nucleotides not matched to a gene: 7. The CDR3 runs to 17 residues. The CDR3 sequence is CATSRRVGTSGSYEQYF. In DNA, the CDR3 is TGTGCCACCAGCAGACGCGTCGGGACTAGCGGTTCCTACGAGCAGTACTTC.

This chain uses TRBV19 with TRBJ1-2, with 7 bases identical to TRBD1. The CDR3 covers 13 residues. Germline lookup yields CDR1 LNHDA and CDR2 SQIVND (reference sequence). The V segment lost 7 bases and the J segment 5 bases; nucleotides outside the gene matches: 7. CDR3 amino acids: CASTTGEGYGYTF. The DNA of the CDR3 is TGTGCCAGTACCACAGGGGAAGGGTATGGCTACACCTTC.

This clone appeared once. V is TRBV10-1 and J is TRBJ1-1, with a possible D match to TRBD1 (5 bases). The CDR3 runs 16 residues. Trimming took 2 bases from V and 5 from J, leaving 18 bases between them. CDR1 WNHNN and CDR2 SYGVQD come from the germline V gene (reference sequence). The CDR3 loop is CASSEIQGGARTEAFF. Here the CDR3 DNA reads TGCGCCAGCAGTGAGATCCAGGGAGGTGCGAGAACTGAAGCTTTCTTT.

The chain is built from TRBV6-2 or TRBV6-3 and TRBJ1-4; 7 bases are a match to TRBD1. The CDR3 spans 15 residues. CDR1 and CDR2 from the germline V gene are MNHEY and SVGEGT. Trimming took 2 bases from V and 7 from J; bases not matched to a gene: 7. The CDR3 here is CASSYGDRMGEKLFF. The DNA of the CDR3 is TGTGCCAGCAGTTACGGGGACAGAATGGGTGAAAAACTGTTTTTT.

The V call is TRBV19, the J call TRBJ2-1; possible D gene TRBD2, 6 bases. The CDR3 sequence is 12 residues long. The germline gives CDR1 LNHDA, CDR2 SQIVND (reference sequence). V lost 3 bases and J lost 12, with 12 bases in between. The DNA of the CDR3 is TGTGCCAGTAGTATTGCGGGATCTCCGCAGTTCTTC. Translating it yields CASSIAGSPQFF. Based on the CDR3 plus reference TRBV19 and TRBJ2-1, the full variable domain is DGGITQSPKYLFRKEGQNVTLSCEQNLNHDAMYWYRQDPGQGLRLIYYSQIVNDFQKGDIAEGYSVSREKKESFPLTVTSAQKNPTAFYLCASSIAGSPQFFGPGTRLTVL.